A single sample gave rise to the 28 T cell receptor beta chains below, sequenced in a study of blood T cell repertoires in COVID-19. Only in-frame clones appear in the TCRdb table, and some are missing; sequencing was by immunoSEQ multiplex PCR. The sample yields 75,000 to 95,000 clones, about 90% seen once. Input material: peripheral blood. Every receptor here comes from a man in his forties or fifties with active COVID-19.

The chain carries TRBV30 and TRBJ1-5, with no clear D. This CDR3 comprises 13 residues. Trimming cost V 7 bases and J 6 bases, with 16 bases left between them. Germline-derived CDR1 and CDR2 are GTSNPN and SVGIG (reference sequence). Here the CDR3 DNA reads TGTGCCTTTAGACCCGGGGAAAGTCAGCCCCAGCATTTT. Translated, it gives CAFRPGESQPQHF.

The rearrangement links TRBV7-9 to TRBJ2-3; TRBD2 matches 14 bases. In germline, CDR1 is SEHNR, CDR2 FQNEAQ (reference sequence). The CDR3 loop spans 16 amino acids. The V and J ends lost 5 bases and 4 bases, in that order; junction bases with no gene match: 5. The CDR3 sequence is CASSPGLAGVADTQYF. In DNA form, the CDR3 reads TGTGCCAGCAGCCCGGGACTAGCGGGAGTGGCAGATACGCAGTATTTT.

The V call is TRBV18, the J call TRBJ1-2; D is uncertain. The CDR3 contains 14 residues. Trimming removed 1 base from V and 4 bases from J, with 10 bases in between. CDR1 and CDR2 (germline): KGHSH, LQKENI. This chain's CDR3 is CASSPRRETYGYTF. The DNA of the CDR3 is TGTGCCAGCTCACCACGACGGGAGACCTATGGCTACACCTTC.

This clone turned up a few times. This chain connects TRBV7-3 to TRBJ2-2; 9 nucleotides match TRBD1. The J segment lost 4 bases and the V segment lost 3 bases, leaving 3 bases of the junction unmatched. This CDR3 is built from 15 residues. Germline V CDR1 and CDR2: SGHTA, FQGTGA. The chain's CDR3 is CASSLTDRGTGELFF. CDR3 bases: TGTGCCAGCAGCTTGACGGACAGGGGCACCGGGGAGCTGTTTTTT.

The chain uses TRBV5-6 and TRBJ2-7, with TRBD1 identical over 10 bases. The germline CDR1 and CDR2 sequences are SGHDT and YYEEEE. V dropped 4 bases and J dropped 3; count of bases not matched to a gene: 7. This CDR3 region has 15 residues. CDR3 in DNA: TGTGCCAGCAGCCCGGCCGGGACAGGGGACTACGAGCAGTACTTC. It encodes CASSPAGTGDYEQYF.

This clone was counted only a few times. This sequence joins TRBV7-2 and TRBJ1-1, with TRBD1 identical over 7 bases. Germline V lookup: CDR1 SGHTA, CDR2 FQGNSA. J was trimmed by 3 bases and V by 5 bases; bases with no gene match: 3. The CDR3 has 13 amino acids. In DNA, the CDR3 is TGTGCCAGCAGCCGGGGACAGCACACTGAAGCTTTCTTT. Protein product: CASSRGQHTEAFF.

The chain joins TRBV2 to TRBJ2-3; TRBD1 matches at 8 bases. Germline V CDR1 and CDR2: SNHLY, FYNNEI. The length of the CDR3 is 13 residues. Trimming cost V 5 bases and J 6 bases; bases outside gene matches: 4. The CDR3 region is CASSLYRGDTQYF. The CDR3 DNA reads TGTGCCAGCAGTTTGTACAGGGGGGATACGCAGTATTTT.

The chain uses TRBV12-3 or TRBV12-4 and TRBJ1-1; 7 nucleotides agree with TRBD1. The CDR3 covers 13 residues. J gave up 3 bases and V 5 bases, and 3 bases lay outside the gene matches. CDR3 DNA: TGTGCCAGCAGTCGGGACAGCCACACTGAAGCTTTCTTT. Translated, it gives CASSRDSHTEAFF.

This clone was picked up one time. This rearrangement joins TRBV24-1 to TRBJ1-2; D is undetermined. The CDR3 runs to 12 residues. Germline CDR1 reads KGHDR; CDR2 reads SFDVKD. V was cut by 3 bases and J by 8 bases, with 9 bases left in between. DNA for the CDR3: TGTGCCACCAGTGATCGGAGGTTCGGCTACACCTTC. Protein sequence: CATSDRRFGYTF.

The rearrangement joins TRBV19 to TRBJ2-2, with TRBD2 matching 8 bases. CDR1 and CDR2 (germline): LNHDA, SQIVND (reference sequence). Losses at the gene ends were 8 bases for V and 3 bases for J; bases not matched to a gene: 8. The CDR3 is 15 residues long. Here the CDR3 reads CASRQRESYTGELFF. The CDR3, as DNA: TGTGCCAGTCGCCAGCGGGAGTCGTACACCGGGGAGCTGTTTTTT.

This clone was detected once. The CDR3 loop is CASSSGGHTEAFF. The CDR3, as DNA: TGTGCCAGCAGCTCTGGCGGGCACACTGAAGCTTTCTTT. The rearrangement uses TRBV7-3 and TRBJ1-1; D is undetermined. CDR1 SGHTA and CDR2 FQGTGA come from the germline V gene. The V and J ends lost 4 bases and 3 bases respectively, with 9 bases between them. The CDR3 sequence is 13 residues long.

This clone is a singleton in its sample. The rearrangement uses TRBV6-2 or TRBV6-3 and TRBJ1-2; D remains ambiguous. Between the trimmed V and J ends, which lost 2 bases and 1 base, there was a span of 5 bases. The length of the CDR3 is 13 residues. Germline values: CDR1 MNHEY, CDR2 SVGEGT. The CDR3 reads CASSYEGNYGYTF. Written as DNA, the CDR3 is TGTGCCAGCAGTTACGAGGGTAACTATGGCTACACCTTC.

V is TRBV6-6 and J is TRBJ2-3; TRBD2 matches at 8 bases. CDR1 is MNHNY and CDR2 is SVGAGI in the germline V gene (reference sequence). Germline trimming cut 0 bases from V and 5 bases from J; bases unmatched to any gene: 4. The CDR3 has 15 amino acids. The CDR3: CASSYSRSGGDTQYF. The CDR3 DNA is TGTGCCAGCAGTTACTCGAGAAGCGGGGGAGATACGCAGTATTTT.

The DNA for the CDR3 is TGTGCCAGCAGTGAATTCGGTAGCGGGAGATTAACCGGGGAGCTGTTTTTT. It is translated as CASSEFGSGRLTGELFF. This chain connects TRBV2 to TRBJ2-2; 9 nucleotides agree with TRBD2. The CDR3 loop spans 17 amino acids. J gave up 5 bases and V 2 bases, and 9 bases lay outside the gene matches. Germline V gives CDR1 SNHLY, CDR2 FYNNEI.

This chain uses TRBV7-2 with TRBJ1-4; D perhaps matches TRBD1 (5 bases). Trimming cost V 1 base and J 7 bases, with 13 bases left between them. Germline V lookup: CDR1 SGHTA, CDR2 FQGNSA. CDR3 length equals 15 residues. The CDR3 spells CASSLGGVASEKLFF. CDR3 DNA sequence: TGTGCCAGCAGCTTAGGGGGGGTGGCCTCTGAAAAACTGTTTTTT.

The chain recombines TRBV6-4 with TRBJ1-2, with D uncertain. This CDR3 is 13 amino acids long. The germline V gene encodes CDR1 MRHNA and CDR2 SNTAGT. V gave up 6 bases and J gave up 7 bases, with 15 bases separating them. The CDR3 region is CASSDLQTGGYTF. The CDR3 DNA sequence: TGTGCCAGCAGCGACCTCCAAACGGGTGGCTACACCTTC.

The rearrangement joins TRBV24-1 to TRBJ2-5; D perhaps matches TRBD2 (5 bases). The CDR3 totals 11 residues. The V gene's germline CDR1 is KGHDR and CDR2 SFDVKD. V was cut by 6 bases and J by 5 bases, with 6 bases left in between. The CDR3 DNA follows: TGTGCCACCAGTTGGAGGGAGACCCAGTACTTC. It codes for CATSWRETQYF.

This chain joins TRBV2 and TRBJ1-5; perhaps TRBD1 as D (5 bases). V was shortened by 3 bases and J by 7 bases, with 7 bases between the two germline ends. The CDR3 consists of 12 residues. Germline lookup yields CDR1 SNHLY and CDR2 FYNNEI. CDR3 amino acids: CASSDRQQPQHF. The CDR3 nucleotides are TGTGCCAGCAGTGACCGACAGCAGCCCCAGCATTTT. The complete variable domain, with remaining parts taken from reference TRBV2 and TRBJ1-5, reads EPEVTQTPSHQVTQMGQEVILRCVPISNHLYFYWYRQILGQKVEFLVSFYNNEISEKSEIFDDQFSVERPDGSNFTLKIRSTKLEDSAMYFCASSDRQQPQHFGDGTRLSIL.

The chain combines TRBV7-3 with TRBJ1-2, with D possibly being TRBD1 (6 bases). Trimming removed 3 bases at V and 0 bases at J, with 14 bases between. Germline loops: CDR1 SGHTA, CDR2 FQGTGA. The CDR3 has 16 residues. CDR3 sequence reads: CASSFQGRGSNYGYTF. The DNA of the CDR3 is TGTGCCAGCAGCTTTCAGGGCAGGGGATCTAACTATGGCTACACCTTC.

The V and J genes are TRBV6-5 and TRBJ2-7; tentatively, D is TRBD1 (5 bases). The CDR3 sequence is 14 residues long. Deletions cut 7 bases from V and 3 bases from J, with 16 bases between. Germline CDR1 and CDR2: MNHEY and SVGAGI. The CDR3 region is CASILGQGNYEQYF. Written as DNA, the CDR3 is TGTGCCAGCATTCTAGGACAAGGCAACTACGAGCAGTACTTC.

This sequence joins TRBV6-2 or TRBV6-3 and TRBJ2-5, with 10 bases identical to TRBD1. The germline gives CDR1 MNHEY, CDR2 SVGEGT. The CDR3 runs to 17 residues. The V and J ends lost 6 bases and 2 bases, in that order; junction bases with no gene match: 12. The chain's CDR3 is CASSNRQGASRQETQYF. The CDR3 DNA follows: TGTGCCAGCAGCAACCGACAGGGGGCATCGCGGCAAGAGACCCAGTACTTC.

The J gene is TRBJ1-1, the V gene TRBV6-5; no definite D call. This CDR3 spans 13 amino acids. Per the germline V gene, CDR1 is MNHEY and CDR2 is SVGAGI. V lost 2 bases to trimming and J lost 6 bases, with 10 bases between them. CDR3 amino acids: CASSYRWAAEAFF. The CDR3 DNA reads TGTGCCAGCAGTTACCGGTGGGCAGCTGAAGCTTTCTTT.

The V gene is TRBV7-9, the J gene TRBJ2-2; D is perhaps TRBD1 (5 bases). CDR3 length: 13 residues. CDR1 SEHNR and CDR2 FQNEAQ come from the germline V gene (reference sequence). V lost 5 bases and J 6 bases, leaving 10 bases between the germline ends. The CDR3 reads CASSEIRAGELFF. The CDR3 nucleotides read TGTGCCAGCAGCGAAATCAGGGCCGGGGAGCTGTTTTTT.

The chain joins TRBV15 to TRBJ2-7; D might be TRBD2 (6 bases). The CDR3 has 15 residues. Deletions cut 3 bases from V and 9 bases from J, with 21 bases between. Germline V CDR1 and CDR2: LNHNV, YYDKDF (reference sequence). CDR3 sequence (DNA): TGTGCCACCAGCAGCCCCCTTGACGGATCCGGGGGGCAGTACTTC. Amino acid sequence: CATSSPLDGSGGQYF.

This sequence joins TRBV5-1 and TRBJ2-7; possible D gene TRBD2, 6 bases. This CDR3 is 16 amino acids long. V was trimmed by 1 base and J by 2 bases, leaving 16 bases between them. Germline-derived CDR1 and CDR2 are SGHRS and YFSETQ. CDR3 protein: CASSLTSGGITYEQYF. The CDR3 DNA sequence: TGCGCCAGCAGCTTGACGAGCGGAGGGATTACCTACGAGCAGTACTTC.

The chain combines TRBV9 with TRBJ2-7; the D is unclear. Germline loops: CDR1 SGDLS, CDR2 YYNGEE. The V end was cut by 3 bases, the J end by 6 bases, with 10 bases between. This CDR3 contains 12 residues. The CDR3 spells CASSEILGEQYF. As DNA, the CDR3 is TGTGCCAGCAGCGAAATCCTAGGCGAGCAGTACTTC.

This chain uses TRBV6-2 or TRBV6-3 with TRBJ2-2; 7 bases line up with TRBD1. The CDR3 is 17 residues long. CDR1 and CDR2 (germline): MNHEY, SVGEGT. J gave up 0 bases and V 0 bases, and 4 bases lay outside the gene matches. The CDR3: CASSYSRTGTNTGELFF. The CDR3 nucleotides read TGTGCCAGCAGTTACTCGAGGACAGGAACGAACACCGGGGAGCTGTTTTTT.

The chain joins TRBV30 to TRBJ1-6, with TRBD1 matching 7 bases. The CDR3 is 14 residues long. Germline V gene sequence: CDR1 GTSNPN, CDR2 SVGIG (reference sequence). Losses at the gene ends were 5 bases for V and 5 bases for J; bases not matched to a gene: 6. The DNA of the CDR3 is TGTGCCTGGGACAGGGAAAGGAATAATTCACCCCTCCACTTT. This translates into CAWDRERNNSPLHF.